These T cell receptor beta chains were read from a single sample in a study of CD8+CD57+ T cells in acquired aplastic anemia. Each CDR3 protein is one row after TCRdb ran MiXCR on the reads. The table includes about 400,000 distinct CDR3 sequences, 65% to 80% detected once. Source material: sorted CD4+, CD8+, or CD8+CD57+ T cells (not recorded which) from PBMCs. These receptors came from a human donor in good health, serving as a control. Each CDR3 is given with its conserved first and last residue. Fields, in order: D gene, J gene, clone size, V gene, CDR3 protein, CDR3 DNA. D genes are given only for firm matches. Only some rows state a clone size, as once, few, many or a class for expanded clones.

-,TRBJ2-7,-,TRBV5-6,CASSLADGAYEQYF,TGTGCCAGCAGCTTGGCAGACGGAGCCTACGAGCAGTACTTC
-,TRBJ2-4,-,TRBV7-3,CASSSDMGIQDF,TGCGCCAGCAGCTCCGACATGGGCATTCAGGACTTC
TRBD1,TRBJ2-5,-,TRBV7-2,CASSLAPGQATQYF,TGTGCCAGCAGCTTAGCCCCGGGACAGGCGACCCAGTACTTC
-,TRBJ2-2,many,TRBV2,CASSDTRAGELFF,TGTGCCAGCAGTGATACGAGGGCCGGGGAGCTGTTTTTT
-,TRBJ1-3,-,TRBV7-2,CASSLVAGGSYEQTIYF,TGTGCCAGCAGCTTAGTGGCGGGAGGAAGCTATGAGCAGACCATATATTTT
-,TRBJ1-4,-,TRBV5-6,CASSLRLDEKLFF,TGTGCCAGCAGCTTGCGGTTGGATGAAAAACTGTTTTTT
-,TRBJ2-7,-,TRBV2,CASSLVAGFEQYF,TGTGCCAGCAGCTTGGTGGCAGGCTTCGAGCAGTACTTC
-,TRBJ1-1,-,TRBV5-5,CASSQDTLNTEAFF,TGTGCCAGCAGCCAGGACACCTTAAACACTGAAGCTTTCTTT
-,TRBJ2-5,-,TRBV9,CASSLVRQVGTEAQYF,TGCGCCAGCAGCCTAGTAAGACAGGTGGGCACTGAAGCCCAGTACTTC
-,TRBJ1-4,many,TRBV3-1,CASSNPNGEKLFF,TGTGCCAGCAGTAATCCGAACGGAGAAAAACTGTTTTTT
TRBD2,TRBJ2-1,-,TRBV9,CASSLSGGGGTEVF,TGTGCCAGCAGCCTATCCGGGGGGGGCGGCACTGAAGTCTTC
TRBD2,TRBJ2-7,-,TRBV5-5,CASSLRTRGGTNSYEQYF,TGTGCCAGCAGCTTAAGGACACGCGGGGGGACTAACTCCTACGAGCAGTACTTC
TRBD1,TRBJ2-7,-,TRBV29-1,CSSRGSYEQYF,TGCAGCTCCAGGGGGAGCTACGAGCAGTACTTC
-,TRBJ1-2,-,TRBV12-3/TRBV12-4,CASSLAFIYGYTF,TGTGCCAGCAGTTTAGCATTCATATATGGCTACACCTTC
TRBD2,TRBJ2-2,few,TRBV6-2/TRBV6-3,CASSFSGGLNTGELFF,TGTGCCAGCAGTTTTAGCGGGGGGTTAAACACCGGGGAGCTGTTTTTT
-,TRBJ1-1,-,TRBV12-3/TRBV12-4,CASSTVRDTEAFF,TGTGCCAGCAGTACAGTGCGTGACACTGAAGCTTTCTTT
-,TRBJ1-2,many,TRBV7-2,CASSLLVTRDYGYTF,TGTGCCAGCAGCTTACTTGTTACAAGGGACTATGGCTACACCTTC
TRBD1,TRBJ1-1,few,TRBV30,CAWSALYRGPMNTEAFF,TGTGCCTGGAGCGCGCTGTACAGGGGCCCTATGAACACTGAAGCTTTCTTT
-,TRBJ2-5,few,TRBV6-5,CATRLEETQYF,TGTGCCACCAGATTAGAAGAGACCCAGTACTTC
-,TRBJ1-2,few,TRBV20-1,CSAIEGESGYAF,TGCAGTGCTATAGAGGGGGAGAGTGGCTACGCCTTC
TRBD1,TRBJ2-7,-,TRBV5-1,CASSPRQGGTHEQYF,TGCGCCAGCAGCCCCCGACAGGGTGGCACTCACGAGCAGTACTTC
-,TRBJ1-2,-,TRBV9,CASNVDPGTKAFF,TGTGCCAGCAACGTAGACCCAGGTACAAAAGCTTTCTTC
-,TRBJ1-1,once,TRBV28,CASSWGGSGGAFF,TGTGCCAGCAGTTGGGGTGGCTCGGGGGGAGCTTTCTTT
TRBD1,TRBJ1-5,-,TRBV20-1,CSASQGTGNAISNQPQHF,TGCAGTGCTAGCCAAGGGACAGGGAACGCTATTAGCAATCAGCCCCAGCATTTT
TRBD1,TRBJ2-7,many,TRBV7-9,CASSRDRRREQYF,TGTGCCAGCAGCAGGGACAGGCGGCGCGAGCAGTACTTC